This record looks at one T cell receptor beta chain sequence and its context. Its matching antigen is unknown. The data stem from a study of cytomegalovirus exposure and HLA in healthy donors. The study's findings and limits: Three chains tied to CMV proved CMV antigen-specific in vitro. Overall, approximately 150 TCR beta chains were annotated as cytomegalovirus-associated.

Primers included in the PCR were 60 Vbeta and 13 Jbeta primers. Libraries were prepared by immunoSEQ multiplex PCR; TCRdb keeps only in-frame clonotypes and omits some of them. This sample's clone table lists tens of thousands of clones. The source material was PBMCs. This clonotype originated in a female donor in good health and CMV-seronegative.

Here the CDR3 reads CASSTDRDAYEQYF. DNA of the CDR3: TGTGCCAGCAGTACGGACAGGGATGCCTACGAGCAGTACTTC. This chain uses TRBV7-9 with TRBJ2-7; 8 bases map to TRBD1. This CDR3 contains 14 residues. CDR1 SEHNR and CDR2 FQNEAQ come from the germline V gene (reference sequence). Germline trimming cut 6 bases from V and 2 bases from J; bases unmatched to any gene: 6.